This T cell receptor beta chain was recovered during a study of blood T cell repertoires in COVID-19. Study information: In each case, the material was cDNA or gDNA derived from T cells, B-cell-depleted T cells, or PBMCs.

Original handling: Researchers report that nucleated cell counts were estimated from reference gene primer amplification. Produced via immunoSEQ multiplex PCR; TCRdb's table is partial and in-frame only. The DNA gave D and trimming, while V, J and clone size come from that table. The sample comprises under 300,000 clones, approximately 84% of which are singletons, and 15% rests with the top ten. Recruitment covered about two dozen US areas and drew participants whose ages spanned about 18 to 100 years. Recovery meant two consecutive negative NP/OP PCR tests, professional clearance, or resolved symptoms. CDR1 and CDR2 from the germline V gene are GTSNPN and SVGIG (reference sequence). The CDR3 spans 14 residues. Deletions cut 1 base from V and 4 bases from J, with 11 bases between. This clone has only one observation.

The J gene is TRBJ1-5, the V gene TRBV30, with unresolved D. This receptor was identified in a middle-aged man who had recovered from COVID-19. Sequencing was carried out using PBMCs or T cells enriched from blood (not recorded which). The CDR3 here is CAWSDSNRNQPQHF. CDR3 nucleotides: TGTGCCTGGAGTGACAGCAACCGGAATCAGCCCCAGCATTTT.